Following are 12 T cell receptor beta chains from one sample sequenced in a study of T cell clonality in common variable immunodeficiency. General study findings and limits: Fewer deletions and N-nucleotide insertions were reportedly seen in common variable immunodeficiency TCR beta sequences.

Antigen specificity for these receptors is unknown. Only in-frame clones appear in the TCRdb table, and some are missing; sequencing was by immunoSEQ multiplex PCR. The record shows roughly 30,000 clones for this sample, with no singletons present. Sequencing was done on a sample of peripheral blood mononuclear cells. The receptor source for this set is a human donor with common variable immunodeficiency.

This clone was recorded many times. With the read ending 3 residues before the CDR3 end, the germline J gene is used to fill in that end. The rearrangement uses TRBV20-1 and TRBJ2-2; 11 nucleotides line up with TRBD2. Per the germline V gene, CDR1 is DFQATT and CDR2 is SNEGSKA (reference sequence). The CDR3 is 17 amino acids. With 6 bases clipped from V and 3 bases from J, the junction kept 12 bases outside the gene matches. Partial CDR3 DNA: TGCAGTGCCCCTGCCCTAGCGGGAGGAAGAGACACCGGGGAG. Amino acid sequence: CSAPALAGGRDTGE. The CDR3 in full is CSAPALAGGRDTGELFF.

CDR3 DNA, as far as it was read: TGTGCCAGCAGTTACTTGGCGGAAGTGGGCACCGGGGAG. This codes for CASSYLAEVGTGE. The whole CDR3 region reads CASSYLAEVGTGELFF. The chain joins TRBV6-2 or TRBV6-3 to TRBJ2-2; D is unclear. The read gets to within 3 residues of the CDR3 end, and the germline J gene fills in the rest. V lost 1 base, J lost 4 bases, and 13 bases lay in between. The CDR3 runs 16 residues. CDR1 is MNHEY, CDR2 SVGEGT, per germline.

This clone was detected many times. The CDR3 end is not reached by the read, which stops 3 residues before it; the germline J gene fills it in. The chain has TRBV7-6 and TRBJ2-1, with TRBD2 matching over 9 bases. CDR3 length equals 16 residues. Germline V CDR1 and CDR2: SGHVS, FNYEAQ. The trim removed 1 base at V and 9 bases at J, leaving 10 bases unmatched. The part of the CDR3 DNA that was read is TGTGCCAGCAGCTTAGTGCGTGGCGGGAGGGGGATTGAG. Residues: CASSLVRGGRGIE. The whole CDR3 sequence reads CASSLVRGGRGIEQFF.

This clone was detected a few times. Coverage ceases 3 residues before the CDR3 finishes, and the germline J gene fills in the end. This rearrangement joins TRBV5-1 to TRBJ2-1, with D tentatively TRBD2 (5 bases). The CDR3 runs to 15 residues. Looked up from germline, CDR1 is SGHRS and CDR2 is YFSETQ. Trimming removed 1 base at V and 7 bases at J, with 15 bases between. Incomplete CDR3 DNA: TGCGCCAGCAGCTTGAAGGGTGGGCCGGGGAATGAG. Protein product: CASSLKGGPGNE. The whole CDR3 is CASSLKGGPGNEQFF.

This clone was seen at least ten times. The read ends 3 residues early relative to the CDR3; the germline J gene fills the gap. V usage is TRBV18 and J usage is TRBJ2-6; 9 positions match TRBD1. The CDR3 has 17 amino acids. CDR1 KGHSH and CDR2 LQKENI come from the germline V gene. The V and J ends lost 3 bases and 2 bases, in that order; junction bases with no gene match: 5. The CDR3 loop reads CASSPVTGGAGANVLTF. CDR3 bases read: TGTGCCAGCTCACCGGTAACAGGGGGCGCTGGGGCCAACGTC. Full variable domain (missing parts from reference TRBV18 and TRBJ2-6): NAGVMQNPRHLVRRRGQEARLRCSPMKGHSHVYWYRQLPEEGLKFMVYLQKENIIDESGMPKERFSAEFPKEGPSILRIQQVVRGDSAAYFCASSPVTGGAGANVLTFGAGSRLTVL.

This clone was counted a few times. With the read ending 3 residues before the CDR3 end, the germline J gene is used to fill in that end. The rearrangement links TRBV5-1 to TRBJ2-1, with D perhaps TRBD1 (5 bases). Trimming removed 2 bases at V and 7 bases at J, with 10 bases between. The CDR3 runs to 13 residues. From germline, CDR1 is SGHRS and CDR2 YFSETQ. This chain's CDR3 is CASSFQGLNEQFF. Partial CDR3 DNA: TGCGCCAGCAGCTTCCAGGGCTTAAATGAG. Drawing the rest from reference TRBV5-1 and TRBJ2-1, the complete variable domain is KAGVTQTPRYLIKTRGQQVTLSCSPISGHRSVSWYQQTPGQGLQFLFEYFSETQRNKGNFPGRFSGRQFSNSRSEMNVSTLELGDSALYLCASSFQGLNEQFFGPGTRLTVL.

Ten or more counts support this clone. The read comes to an end 3 residues before the CDR3 does, leaving the germline J gene to fill in the end. The rearrangement joins TRBV5-1 to TRBJ2-6, with unresolved D. V dropped 5 bases and J dropped 0 bases, with 6 bases sitting between them. This CDR3 spans 14 amino acids. From germline, CDR1 is SGHRS and CDR2 YFSETQ. The sequenced CDR3 bases are TGCGCCAGCAGACTAAACTCTGGGGCCAACGTC. Its translation is CASRLNSGANV. The whole CDR3 protein is CASRLNSGANVLTF.

At least ten counts were recorded for this clone. The CDR3 end lies 3 residues beyond the end of the read and is filled in from the germline J gene. The J gene is TRBJ2-5, the V gene TRBV7-9, with 9 nucleotides matching TRBD2. The CDR3 length is 15 residues. V lost 1 base and J lost 4; bases outside the gene matches: 4. The germline gives CDR1 SEHNR, CDR2 FQNEAQ (reference sequence). The CDR3 loop is CASSLVAGEAETQYF. Incomplete CDR3 DNA: TGTGCCAGCAGCTTAGTAGCGGGAGAGGCAGAGACC.

Worth noting for this clone: Read data end 3 residues before the CDR3 end; the end is taken from the germline J gene. J is TRBJ2-5 and V is TRBV18; the D is unclear. V gave up 5 bases and J gave up 1 base, with 8 bases separating them. Germline V gene lookup returns CDR1 KGHSH and CDR2 LQKENI. CDR3 length equals 13 residues. This CDR3 is CASSTNAQETQYF. Partial CDR3 DNA: TGTGCCAGCTCAACTAACGCCCAAGAGACC.

This clone has ten or more counts. Other DNA sequences in this sample translate to the same CDR3. The CDR3 here is CASSKSASGETQYF. The sequenced part of the CDR3 DNA is TGTGCCAGCAGTAAGTCGGCTAGCGGAGAGACC. The chain joins TRBV6-2 or TRBV6-3 to TRBJ2-5, with 7 bases fitting TRBD2. The CDR3 end falls 3 residues outside the read, so it is completed with the germline J gene. The CDR3 consists of 14 residues. CDR1 is MNHEY, CDR2 SVGEGT, per germline. The V segment lost 5 bases and the J segment 4 bases; nucleotides outside the gene matches: 7.

At least ten counts were recorded for this clone. The read gets to within 3 residues of the CDR3 end, and the germline J gene fills in the rest. This chain connects TRBV5-6 to TRBJ2-4, with 7 bases fitting TRBD2. The CDR3 sequence is 15 residues long. The V segment lost 4 bases and the J segment 2 bases; nucleotides outside the gene matches: 6. Germline CDR1 SGHDT, CDR2 YYEEEE. The CDR3 DNA, read in part, is TGTGCCAGCAGCACTCTGCGGGAGTCCAAAAACATT. Translation gives CASSTLRESKNI. The whole CDR3 sequence is CASSTLRESKNIQYF.

This clone has more than one count but fewer than ten. The read ends 3 residues before the CDR3 terminus; that terminus is restored from the germline J gene. The rearrangement uses TRBV30 and TRBJ2-7; 7 positions agree with TRBD2. V lost 3 bases to trimming and J lost 3 bases; unmatched junction nucleotides: 11. There are 15 residues in the CDR3. From germline, CDR1 is GTSNPN and CDR2 SVGIG (reference sequence). The CDR3 region is CAWRVLAGFSYEQYF. The sequenced part of the CDR3 DNA is TGTGCCTGGAGAGTGTTAGCGGGCTTTAGCTACGAG.